The 20 T cell receptor beta chains reported below all come from one sample, sequenced in a study of cytomegalovirus exposure and HLA in healthy donors. It was with 60 Vbeta and 13 Jbeta primers that the PCR ran. Data came from immunoSEQ multiplex PCR; TCRdb stores just in-frame clones and leaves some out. The sample yields about 180,000 clones, roughly 78% seen once. Sequenced material: PBMCs. These receptors were collected from a woman between 35 and 50 years old in good health and CMV-seronegative.

This chain links TRBV27 with TRBJ2-5; 10 bases are shared with TRBD1. This CDR3 has 20 residues. The germline CDR1 and CDR2 sequences are MNHEY and SMNVEV (reference sequence). V trimming: 6 bases; J trimming: 2 bases; junction bases outside the gene matches: 21. The CDR3 nucleotides read TGTGCCAGCAGGAGAGGACAGGGGGAATCGGTGCCTGCTAGACAAGAGACCCAGTACTTC. Translating gives CASRRGQGESVPARQETQYF.

The chain carries TRBV6-1 and TRBJ2-7; D might be TRBD1 (8 bases). Germline V gene sequence: CDR1 MNHNS, CDR2 SASEGT. This CDR3 is 13 amino acids long. The ends were cut back, 11 bases at V and 2 bases at J, with 16 bases in the middle. CDR3 coding DNA: TGTGCCGGGGGAGGGACAGGAGCCTACGAGCAGTACTTC. This sequence encodes CAGGGTGAYEQYF.

The genes are TRBV6-6 and TRBJ1-2, with a weak D call TRBD1 (5 bases). Trimming took 5 bases from V and 1 from J, leaving 14 bases between them. The CDR3 totals 15 residues. Germline V CDR1 and CDR2: MNHNY, SVGAGI (reference sequence). The CDR3 DNA follows: TGTGCCAGCAGTACGACCCTTCAGGGTAACTATGGCTACACCTTC. Protein: CASSTTLQGNYGYTF.

The V gene is TRBV7-9, the J gene TRBJ1-1, with 7 bases lining up with TRBD1. The J segment lost 5 bases and the V segment lost 5 bases, leaving 8 bases of the junction unmatched. Germline loops: CDR1 SEHNR, CDR2 FQNEAQ (reference sequence). The CDR3 totals 14 residues. CDR3 in amino acids: CASSPTTGDTEAFF. The CDR3 DNA reads TGTGCCAGCAGCCCTACTACAGGGGATACTGAAGCTTTCTTT.

This chain joins TRBV5-4 and TRBJ2-5; the match to TRBD1 covers 9 bases. This CDR3 has 15 amino acids. The ends lost 1 base at V and 5 bases at J; junction bases unmatched: 6. The germline V gene encodes CDR1 SGHNT and CDR2 YYREEE (reference sequence). The CDR3 loop is CASSLWGQGGETQYF. Here the CDR3 DNA reads TGTGCCAGCAGCTTGTGGGGACAGGGCGGGGAGACCCAGTACTTC.

This chain links TRBV27 with TRBJ1-3; D is ambiguous. CDR3 length equals 14 residues. CDR1 MNHEY and CDR2 SMNVEV come from the germline V gene (reference sequence). The V end was cut by 0 bases, the J end by 4 bases, with 7 bases between. CDR3 bases: TGTGCCAGCAGTTTATCCCACAGAGGAAACACCATATATTTT. This encodes CASSLSHRGNTIYF.

The genes are TRBV30 and TRBJ1-3; D might be TRBD1 (6 bases). The germline V and J ends were trimmed by 4 bases and 2 bases, with 9 bases remaining between them. CDR3 length: 13 residues. CDR1 is GTSNPN, CDR2 SVGIG, per germline (reference sequence). The CDR3 DNA reads as TGTGCCTGGATTACAGGGACTGGAAACACCATATATTTT. It is translated as CAWITGTGNTIYF.

The chain uses TRBV28 and TRBJ2-1, with D perhaps matching TRBD2 (6 bases). Germline V gene data show CDR1 as MDHEN and CDR2 as SYDVKM. V gave up 2 bases and J gave up 7 bases, with 6 bases separating them. The CDR3 consists of 12 residues. CDR3 bases: TGTGCCAGCAGTTTAGGGGGGAATGAGCAGTTCTTC. Translating gives CASSLGGNEQFF.

The chain employs TRBV14 and TRBJ1-2; D unclear. CDR1 is SGHDN and CDR2 is FVKESK in the germline V gene. With 0 bases removed from V and 5 bases from J, the gap between germline ends came to 10 bases. CDR3 length: 14 amino acids. CDR3 nucleotides: TGTGCCAGCAGCCAAGATACCGGGGATTATGGCTACACCTTC. This codes for CASSQDTGDYGYTF. The whole variable domain, filled in from reference TRBV14 and TRBJ1-2, reads EAGVTQFPSHSVIEKGQTVTLRCDPISGHDNLYWYRRVMGKEIKFLLHFVKESKQDESGMPNNRFLAERTGGTYSTLKVQPAELEDSGVYFCASSQDTGDYGYTFGSGTRLTVV.

This clone has a single count. J is TRBJ1-2 and V is TRBV30; D uncertain. V lost 2 bases and J 0 bases, leaving 10 bases between the germline ends. Germline values: CDR1 GTSNPN, CDR2 SVGIG (reference sequence). The CDR3 covers 14 residues. The CDR3 nucleotides are TGTGCCTGGAGTACCGCCTTAGCTAACTATGGCTACACCTTC. This codes for CAWSTALANYGYTF.

This chain joins TRBV30 and TRBJ1-1, with no clear D. The CDR3 spans 12 residues. The germline V and J ends were trimmed by 0 bases and 6 bases, with 8 bases remaining between them. Germline CDR1 reads GTSNPN; CDR2 reads SVGIG (reference sequence). The DNA of the CDR3 is TGTGCCTGGAGTGTTACTAGGGCTGAAGCTTTCTTT. Its translation: CAWSVTRAEAFF.

The table lists this clone with a few counts. The V gene is TRBV6-1, the J gene TRBJ1-6, with no clear D. The CDR3 sequence is 14 residues long. CDR1 and CDR2 (germline): MNHNS, SASEGT. The ends were cut back, 3 bases at V and 6 bases at J, with 9 bases in the middle. CDR3 loop: CASSEQVTNSPLHF. In DNA form, the CDR3 reads TGTGCCAGCAGTGAGCAGGTTACTAATTCACCCCTCCACTTT.

This clone was observed a handful of times. The chain is built from TRBV11-3 and TRBJ1-1; D gene unclear. The CDR3 length is 16 residues. Trimming cost V 5 bases and J 10 bases, with 26 bases left between them. CDR1 is SGHNT, CDR2 YENEEA, per germline. The CDR3 DNA sequence: TGTGCCAGCAGCCCCGAACCACCTTTACGGACTTCCGTAGCTTTCTTT. The encoded protein is CASSPEPPLRTSVAFF.

V usage is TRBV19 and J usage is TRBJ2-3, with 8 bases aligning to TRBD2. This CDR3 region has 16 residues. V lost 7 bases to trimming and J lost 0 bases; unmatched junction nucleotides: 9. Germline loops: CDR1 LNHDA, CDR2 SQIVND (reference sequence). In nucleotides, the CDR3 is TGTGCCAGTAAGATTAGCGGGACATTTAGCACAGATACGCAGTATTTT. Amino acids: CASKISGTFSTDTQYF.

V gene TRBV25-1 combines with J gene TRBJ1-6, with D perhaps TRBD1 (6 bases). Per the germline V gene, CDR1 is MGHDK and CDR2 is SYGVNS. The CDR3 has 16 amino acids. V gave up 4 bases and J gave up 5 bases, with 15 bases separating them. This CDR3 is CASSVQGLTDNSPLHF. CDR3 coding DNA: TGTGCCAGCAGTGTCCAGGGGTTAACGGATAATTCACCCCTCCACTTT.

The rearrangement uses TRBV10-2 and TRBJ2-4, with D unresolved. Germline V gene sequence: CDR1 WSHSY, CDR2 SAAADI. This CDR3 comprises 18 residues. The ends were cut back, 3 bases at V and 1 base at J, with 19 bases in the middle. The CDR3 protein is CASSERYLLLEAKNIQYF. As DNA, the CDR3 is TGCGCCAGCAGTGAACGTTATTTACTGTTGGAGGCCAAAAACATTCAGTACTTC.

On this clone: In the same sample, other DNA sequences code for this CDR3. The chain has TRBV9 and TRBJ2-1, with D possibly TRBD2 on 5 matching bases. The CDR3 has 14 residues. V was clipped by 2 bases and J by 0 bases, with 6 bases between them. CDR1 and CDR2 from the germline V gene are SGDLS and YYNGEE. The CDR3 DNA reads TGTGCCAGCAGCGTCGGAGGCTCCTACAATGAGCAGTTCTTC. Translating it yields CASSVGGSYNEQFF.

This chain joins TRBV5-5 and TRBJ1-5, with D possibly being TRBD1 (6 bases). The CDR3 runs to 15 residues. Germline V CDR1 and CDR2: SGHKS, YYEKEE (reference sequence). V was cut by 0 bases and J by 5 bases, with 12 bases left in between. The CDR3 sequence is CASSLAQGLDQPQHF. CDR3 bases: TGTGCCAGCAGCTTGGCACAGGGCCTTGATCAGCCCCAGCATTTT.

The chain couples TRBV7-8 to TRBJ2-7; D remains unclear. Trimming stripped 5 bases from V and 2 bases from J, with 22 bases between. Germline V gene lookup returns CDR1 SGHVS and CDR2 FQNEAQ. The CDR3 runs 17 residues. The CDR3 spells CASSPPGRVAETYEQYF. The CDR3 DNA reads TGTGCCAGCAGCCCCCCGGGTCGGGTAGCAGAAACCTACGAGCAGTACTTC. Complete variable domain (other parts from reference TRBV7-8 and TRBJ2-7): GAGVSQSPRYKVAKRGQDVALRCDPISGHVSLFWYQQALGQGPEFLTYFQNEAQLDKSGLPSDRFFAERPEGSVSTLKIQRTQQEDSAVYLCASSPPGRVAETYEQYFGPGTRLTVT.

J is TRBJ1-1 and V is TRBV30; no definite D call. This CDR3 has 13 amino acids. Germline V CDR1 and CDR2: GTSNPN, SVGIG (reference sequence). Deletions cut 5 bases from V and 1 base from J, with 11 bases between. The CDR3 here is CAWVPAGNTEAFF. Here the CDR3 DNA reads TGTGCCTGGGTCCCGGCGGGGAACACTGAAGCTTTCTTT.